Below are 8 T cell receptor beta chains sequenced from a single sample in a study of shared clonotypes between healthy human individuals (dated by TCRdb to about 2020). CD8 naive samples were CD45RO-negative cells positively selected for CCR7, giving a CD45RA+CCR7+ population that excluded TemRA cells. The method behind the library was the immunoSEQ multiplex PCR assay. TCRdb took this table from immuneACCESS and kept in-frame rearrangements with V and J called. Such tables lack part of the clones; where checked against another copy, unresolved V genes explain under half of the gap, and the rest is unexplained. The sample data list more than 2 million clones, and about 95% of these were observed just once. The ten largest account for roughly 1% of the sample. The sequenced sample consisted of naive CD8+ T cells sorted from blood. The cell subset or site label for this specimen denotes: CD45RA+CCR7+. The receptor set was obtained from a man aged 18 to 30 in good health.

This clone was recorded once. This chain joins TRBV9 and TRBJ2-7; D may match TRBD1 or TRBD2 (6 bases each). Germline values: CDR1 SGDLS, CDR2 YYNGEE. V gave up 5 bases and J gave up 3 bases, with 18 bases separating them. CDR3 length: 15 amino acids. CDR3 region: CASSPTGAPVYEQYF. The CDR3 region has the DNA TGTGCCAGCAGTCCCACGGGGGCGCCGGTCTACGAGCAGTACTTC.

The DNA of the CDR3 is TGCGCCAGCAGCCAAGCAAATCAGCCCCAGCATTTT. Residues: CASSQANQPQHF. The chain couples TRBV4-1 to TRBJ1-5; D is ambiguous. Germline V gene sequence: CDR1 MGHRA, CDR2 YSYEKL. The germline V and J ends were trimmed by 1 base and 4 bases, with 2 bases remaining between them. This CDR3 contains 12 residues.

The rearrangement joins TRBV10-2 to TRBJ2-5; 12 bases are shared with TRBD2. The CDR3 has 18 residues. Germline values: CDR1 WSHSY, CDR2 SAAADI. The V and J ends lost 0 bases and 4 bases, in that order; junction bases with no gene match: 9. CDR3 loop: CASSESTRTSGAGETQYF. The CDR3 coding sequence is TGCGCCAGCAGTGAGTCGACTCGGACTAGCGGGGCGGGAGAGACCCAGTACTTC.

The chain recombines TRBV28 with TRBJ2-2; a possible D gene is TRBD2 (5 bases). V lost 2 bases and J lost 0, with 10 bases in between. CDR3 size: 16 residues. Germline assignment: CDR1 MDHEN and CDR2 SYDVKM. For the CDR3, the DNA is TGTGCCAGCAGTTTAGGGGTGGAGGCGAACACCGGGGAGCTGTTTTTT. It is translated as CASSLGVEANTGELFF. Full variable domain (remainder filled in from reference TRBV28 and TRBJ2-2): DVKVTQSSRYLVKRTGEKVFLECVQDMDHENMFWYRQDPGLGLRLIYFSYDVKMKEKGDIPEGYSVSREKKERFSLILESASTNQTSMYLCASSLGVEANTGELFFGEGSRLTVL.

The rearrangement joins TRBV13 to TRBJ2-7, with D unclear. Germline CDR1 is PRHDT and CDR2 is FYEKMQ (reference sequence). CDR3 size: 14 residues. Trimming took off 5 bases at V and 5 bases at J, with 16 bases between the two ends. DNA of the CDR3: TGTGCCAGCAGCCCGCCCTCCCGGTGGGACGAGCAGTACTTC. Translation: CASSPPSRWDEQYF.

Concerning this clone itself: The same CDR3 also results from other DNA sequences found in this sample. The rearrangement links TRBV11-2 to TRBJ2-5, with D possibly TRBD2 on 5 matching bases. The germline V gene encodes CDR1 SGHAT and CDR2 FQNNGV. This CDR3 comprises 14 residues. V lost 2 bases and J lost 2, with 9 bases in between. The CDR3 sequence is CASSLTGEQETQYF. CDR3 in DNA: TGTGCCAGCAGCTTAACCGGGGAACAAGAGACCCAGTACTTC.

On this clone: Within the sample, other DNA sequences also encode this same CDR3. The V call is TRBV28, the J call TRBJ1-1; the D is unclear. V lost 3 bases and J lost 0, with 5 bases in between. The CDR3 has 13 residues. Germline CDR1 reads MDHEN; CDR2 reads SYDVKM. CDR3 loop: CASSFSMNTEAFF. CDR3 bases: TGTGCCAGCAGTTTTAGCATGAACACTGAAGCTTTCTTT.

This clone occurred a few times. Written as DNA, the CDR3 is TGTGCCAGCAGCCAAGTAGGGACGTATGGCTACACCTTC. Its protein product is CASSQVGTYGYTF. The chain couples TRBV11-2 to TRBJ1-2, with a tentative D call TRBD1 (5 bases). V was cut by 5 bases and J by 5 bases, with 12 bases left in between. Germline-derived CDR1 and CDR2 are SGHAT and FQNNGV. This CDR3 contains 13 residues.